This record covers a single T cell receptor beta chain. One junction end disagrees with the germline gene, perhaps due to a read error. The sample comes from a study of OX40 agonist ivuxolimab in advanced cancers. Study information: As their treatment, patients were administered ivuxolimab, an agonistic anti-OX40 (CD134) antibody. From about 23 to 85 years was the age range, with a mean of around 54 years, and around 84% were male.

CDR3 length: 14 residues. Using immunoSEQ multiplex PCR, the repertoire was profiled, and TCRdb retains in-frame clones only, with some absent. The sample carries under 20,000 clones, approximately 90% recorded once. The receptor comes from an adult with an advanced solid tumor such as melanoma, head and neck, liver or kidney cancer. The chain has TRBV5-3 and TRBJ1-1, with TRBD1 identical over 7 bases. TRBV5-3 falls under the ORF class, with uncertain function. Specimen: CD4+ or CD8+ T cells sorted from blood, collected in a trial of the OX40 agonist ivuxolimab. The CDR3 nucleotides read TGTGCCAGCAGCTTGATACAGGGGTTAACTGAAGCTTTCTTT. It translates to CASSLIQGLTEAFF.